These 7 T cell receptor beta chains were all obtained from the same sample, sequenced in a study of beta chain features in type 1 diabetes. Expressed TCRB transcripts were sequenced after all isolated RNA was converted to cDNA. Assay: immunoSEQ multiplex PCR; the TCRdb copy retains only in-frame clones and omits some. The sample contains tens of thousands of clones, approximately 56% of which appear only once. Sequencing was performed on Tregs from blood. Receptors were obtained from a woman under 30 in good health.

The rearrangement links TRBV18 to TRBJ2-1; 8 nucleotides align to TRBD2. The germline CDR1 and CDR2 sequences are KGHSH and LQKENI. The CDR3 consists of 15 residues. J was trimmed by 5 bases and V by 2 bases; bases with no gene match: 5. This CDR3 is CASSPGTSSNNEQFF. The CDR3 DNA is TGTGCCAGCTCACCAGGGACTAGTAGTAACAATGAGCAGTTCTTC.

This clone was picked up a small number of times. The chain is built from TRBV6-1 and TRBJ2-4, with D possibly TRBD1 on 6 matching bases. The V gene's germline CDR1 is MNHNS and CDR2 SASEGT. With 1 base removed from V and 11 bases from J, the gap between germline ends came to 18 bases. The CDR3 spans 15 residues. The CDR3 spells CASSEGLPGDGVQYF. In nucleotides, the CDR3 is TGTGCCAGCAGTGAAGGTTTGCCAGGGGATGGTGTTCAGTACTTC.

This clone has more than one count but fewer than ten. The rearrangement joins TRBV7-2 to TRBJ2-5; TRBD1 matches 7 bases. This CDR3 is 15 amino acids long. J gave up 0 bases and V 3 bases, and 4 bases lay outside the gene matches. Germline CDR1 reads SGHTA; CDR2 reads FQGNSA. CDR3 coding DNA: TGTGCCAGCAGCTTTCGGGACAGACACCAAGAGACCCAGTACTTC. The encoded protein is CASSFRDRHQETQYF.

This clone has a handful of counts. The chain has TRBV20-1 and TRBJ1-1; D uncertain. Trimming took off 3 bases at V and 10 bases at J, with 12 bases between the two ends. Germline V lookup: CDR1 DFQATT, CDR2 SNEGSKA (reference sequence). The CDR3 covers 11 residues. CDR3 sequence (DNA): TGCAGTGCTAGCGCAGCAGGCCCAGCTTTCTTT. As protein: CSASAAGPAFF.

There are a few counts of this clone. V usage is TRBV28 and J usage is TRBJ2-5; the D gene is possibly TRBD1 (6 bases). The CDR3 is made up of 14 amino acids. V dropped 2 bases and J dropped 5 bases, with 12 bases sitting between them. The germline V gene encodes CDR1 MDHEN and CDR2 SYDVKM. The CDR3 loop is CASSLNRDLETQYF. In DNA form, the CDR3 reads TGTGCCAGCAGTTTAAACAGGGATTTGGAGACCCAGTACTTC.

This clone was found a few times. This chain connects TRBV5-1 to TRBJ2-3; 12 nucleotides agree with TRBD2. V was clipped by 4 bases and J by 0 bases; unmatched bases: 9. There are 18 residues in the CDR3. The V gene's germline CDR1 is SGHRS and CDR2 YFSETQ. DNA of the CDR3: TGCGCCAGCAGCGAACTAGCGGGAGGCATAACAAGCACAGATACGCAGTATTTT. This codes for CASSELAGGITSTDTQYF.

The genes are TRBV28 and TRBJ1-2; 7 bases are a match to TRBD1. CDR3 size: 18 residues. Germline V lookup: CDR1 MDHEN, CDR2 SYDVKM. After removal of 4 bases from V and 8 bases from J, the junction contained 22 bases not matched to a gene. As DNA, the CDR3 is TGTGCCAGCAGTTCCCATGGGGCAGGGGGTGCCATCAAGCGGGGCTACACCTTC. This codes for CASSSHGAGGAIKRGYTF.